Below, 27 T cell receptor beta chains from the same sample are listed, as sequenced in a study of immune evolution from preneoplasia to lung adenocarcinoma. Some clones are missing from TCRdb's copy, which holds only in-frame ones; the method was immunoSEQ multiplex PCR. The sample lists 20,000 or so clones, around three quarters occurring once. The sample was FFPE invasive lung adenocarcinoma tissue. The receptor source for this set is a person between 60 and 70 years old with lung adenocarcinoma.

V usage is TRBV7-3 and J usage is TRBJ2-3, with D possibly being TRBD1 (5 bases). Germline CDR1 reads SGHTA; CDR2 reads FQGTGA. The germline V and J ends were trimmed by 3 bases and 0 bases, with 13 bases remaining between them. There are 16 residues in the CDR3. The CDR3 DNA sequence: TGTGCCAGCAGCTTCTACAGGAGCACTAGCACAGATACGCAGTATTTT. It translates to CASSFYRSTSTDTQYF.

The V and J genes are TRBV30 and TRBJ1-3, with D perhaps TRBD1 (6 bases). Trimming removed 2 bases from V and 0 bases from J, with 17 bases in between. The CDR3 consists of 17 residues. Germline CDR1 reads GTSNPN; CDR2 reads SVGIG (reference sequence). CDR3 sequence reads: CAWSPIRGGRSGNTIYF. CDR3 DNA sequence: TGTGCCTGGAGTCCGATCCGGGGGGGCCGCTCTGGAAACACCATATATTTT.

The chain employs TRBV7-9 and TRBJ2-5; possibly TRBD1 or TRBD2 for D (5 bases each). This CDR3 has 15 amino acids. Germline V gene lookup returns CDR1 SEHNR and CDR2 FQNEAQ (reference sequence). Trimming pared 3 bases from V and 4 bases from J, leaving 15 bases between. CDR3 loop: CASSLEGTPGETQYF. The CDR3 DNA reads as TGTGCCAGCAGCTTGGAAGGGACCCCGGGAGAGACCCAGTACTTC.

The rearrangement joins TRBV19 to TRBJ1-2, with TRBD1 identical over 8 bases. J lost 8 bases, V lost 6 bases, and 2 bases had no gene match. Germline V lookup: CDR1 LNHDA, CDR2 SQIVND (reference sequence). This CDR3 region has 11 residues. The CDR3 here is CASRTGDGYTF. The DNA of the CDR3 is TGTGCCAGTAGGACAGGGGACGGCTACACCTTC.

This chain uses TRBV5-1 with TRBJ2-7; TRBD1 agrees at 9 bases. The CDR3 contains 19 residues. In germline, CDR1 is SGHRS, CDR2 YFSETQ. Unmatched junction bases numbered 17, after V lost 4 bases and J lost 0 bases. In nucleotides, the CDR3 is TGCGCCAGCAGCCCACGGGACAGGGACAGGACTAGTGACTCCTACGAGCAGTACTTC. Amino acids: CASSPRDRDRTSDSYEQYF.

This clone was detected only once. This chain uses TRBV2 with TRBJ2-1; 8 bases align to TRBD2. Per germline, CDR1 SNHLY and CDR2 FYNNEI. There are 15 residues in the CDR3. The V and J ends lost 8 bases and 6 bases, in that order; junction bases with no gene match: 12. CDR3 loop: CASLAMFGTSNEQFF. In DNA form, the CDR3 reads TGTGCCAGCCTTGCGATGTTCGGGACTAGCAATGAGCAGTTCTTC.

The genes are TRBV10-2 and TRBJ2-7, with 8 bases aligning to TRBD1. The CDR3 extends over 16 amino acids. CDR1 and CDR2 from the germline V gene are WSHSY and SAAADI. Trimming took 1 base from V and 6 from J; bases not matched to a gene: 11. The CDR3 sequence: CASSEWTGTGSTEQYF. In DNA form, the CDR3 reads TGCGCCAGCAGTGAGTGGACCGGGACAGGATCGACCGAGCAGTACTTC.

The CDR3 region is CASSLGPNTGELFF. The DNA of the CDR3 is TGTGCCAGCAGCTTGGGCCCGAACACCGGGGAGCTGTTTTTT. The rearrangement uses TRBV5-5 and TRBJ2-2; D uncertain. CDR1 and CDR2 from the germline V gene are SGHKS and YYEKEE (reference sequence). The CDR3 consists of 14 residues. The germline V and J ends were trimmed by 0 bases and 0 bases, with 3 bases remaining between them.

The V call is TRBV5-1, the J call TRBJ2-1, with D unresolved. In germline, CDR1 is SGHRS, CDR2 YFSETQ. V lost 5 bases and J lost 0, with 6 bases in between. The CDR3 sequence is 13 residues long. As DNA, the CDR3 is TGCGCCAGCAGGACGGCCTCCTACAATGAGCAGTTCTTC. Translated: CASRTASYNEQFF.

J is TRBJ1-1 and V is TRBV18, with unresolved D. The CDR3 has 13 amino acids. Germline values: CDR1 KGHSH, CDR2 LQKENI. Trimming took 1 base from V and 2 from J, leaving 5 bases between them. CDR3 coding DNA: TGTGCCAGCTCACCACGGGGTAACACTGAAGCTTTCTTT. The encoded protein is CASSPRGNTEAFF.

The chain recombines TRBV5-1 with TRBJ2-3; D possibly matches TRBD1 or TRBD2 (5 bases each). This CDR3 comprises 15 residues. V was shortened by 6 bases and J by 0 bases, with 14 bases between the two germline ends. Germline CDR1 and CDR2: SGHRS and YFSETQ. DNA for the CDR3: TGCGCCAGCAACCCCGGGGCGAGAAGCACAGATACGCAGTATTTT. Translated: CASNPGARSTDTQYF.

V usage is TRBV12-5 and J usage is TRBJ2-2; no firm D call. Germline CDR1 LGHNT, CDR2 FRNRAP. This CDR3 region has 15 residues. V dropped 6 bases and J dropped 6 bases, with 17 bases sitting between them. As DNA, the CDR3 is TGTGCTAGTGGACCTGGAAGGATCCTTTCCGGGGAGCTGTTTTTT. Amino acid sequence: CASGPGRILSGELFF.

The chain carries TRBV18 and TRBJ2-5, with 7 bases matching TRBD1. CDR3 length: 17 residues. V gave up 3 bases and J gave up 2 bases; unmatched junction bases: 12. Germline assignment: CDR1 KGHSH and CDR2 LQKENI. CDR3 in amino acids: CASSPTRGQAGQETQYF. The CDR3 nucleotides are TGTGCCAGCTCACCGACCCGCGGACAGGCCGGACAAGAGACCCAGTACTTC.

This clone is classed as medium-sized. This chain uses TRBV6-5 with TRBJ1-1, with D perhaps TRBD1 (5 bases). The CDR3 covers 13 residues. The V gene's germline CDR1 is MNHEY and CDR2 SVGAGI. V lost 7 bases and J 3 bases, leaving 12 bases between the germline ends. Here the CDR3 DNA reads TGTGCCAGCAAGAGGATGGGGGACACTGAAGCTTTCTTT. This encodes CASKRMGDTEAFF.

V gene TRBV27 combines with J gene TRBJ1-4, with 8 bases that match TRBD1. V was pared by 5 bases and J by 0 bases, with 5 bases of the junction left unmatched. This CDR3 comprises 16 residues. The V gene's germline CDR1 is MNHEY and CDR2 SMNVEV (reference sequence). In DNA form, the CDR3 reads TGTGCCAGCAGTCGGGACAGGAGTTCAACTAATGAAAAACTGTTTTTT. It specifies CASSRDRSSTNEKLFF.

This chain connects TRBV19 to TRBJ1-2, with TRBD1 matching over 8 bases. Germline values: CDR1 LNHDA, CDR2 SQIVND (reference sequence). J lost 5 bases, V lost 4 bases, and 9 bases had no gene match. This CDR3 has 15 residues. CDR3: CASSTRDRLLYGYTF. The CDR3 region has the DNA TGTGCCAGTAGTACCCGGGACAGGCTACTTTATGGCTACACCTTC.

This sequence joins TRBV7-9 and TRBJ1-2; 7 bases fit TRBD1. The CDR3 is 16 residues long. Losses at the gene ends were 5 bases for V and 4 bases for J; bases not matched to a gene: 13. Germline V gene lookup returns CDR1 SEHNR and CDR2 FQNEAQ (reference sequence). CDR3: CASSPGAGQASYGYTF. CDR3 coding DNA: TGTGCCAGCAGCCCTGGGGCCGGACAGGCTTCCTATGGCTACACCTTC.

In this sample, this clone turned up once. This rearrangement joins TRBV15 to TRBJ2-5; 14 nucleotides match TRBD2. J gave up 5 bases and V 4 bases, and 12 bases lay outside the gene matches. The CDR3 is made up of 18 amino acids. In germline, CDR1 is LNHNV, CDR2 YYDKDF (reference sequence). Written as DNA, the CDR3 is TGTGCCACCAGCACCCCCGGGACTAGCGGGAGATGGCGGGAGACCCAGTACTTC. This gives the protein CATSTPGTSGRWRETQYF.

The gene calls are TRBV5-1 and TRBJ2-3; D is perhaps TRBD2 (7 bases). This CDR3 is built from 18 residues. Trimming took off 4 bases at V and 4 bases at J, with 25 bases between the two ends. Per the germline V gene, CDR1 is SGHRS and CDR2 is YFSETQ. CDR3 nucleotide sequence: TGCGCCAGCAGCCTGGGGGCTTTAGGACTAGGTTTCCCAGATACGCAGTATTTT. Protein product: CASSLGALGLGFPDTQYF.

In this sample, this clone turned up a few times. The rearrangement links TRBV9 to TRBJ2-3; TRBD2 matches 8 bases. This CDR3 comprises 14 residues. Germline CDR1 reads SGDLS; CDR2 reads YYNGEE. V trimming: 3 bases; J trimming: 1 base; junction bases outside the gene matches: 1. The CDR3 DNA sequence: TGTGCCAGCAGCGCGGGAGGGGGCACAGATACGCAGTATTTT. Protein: CASSAGGGTDTQYF.

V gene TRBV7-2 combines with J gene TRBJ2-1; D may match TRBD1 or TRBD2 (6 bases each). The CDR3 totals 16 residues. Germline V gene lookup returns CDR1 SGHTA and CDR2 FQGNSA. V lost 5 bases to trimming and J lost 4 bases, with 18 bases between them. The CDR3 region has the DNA TGTGCCAGCAGCCTATCTCTGGGGGCGGGGTACAATGAGCAGTTCTTC. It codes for CASSLSLGAGYNEQFF.

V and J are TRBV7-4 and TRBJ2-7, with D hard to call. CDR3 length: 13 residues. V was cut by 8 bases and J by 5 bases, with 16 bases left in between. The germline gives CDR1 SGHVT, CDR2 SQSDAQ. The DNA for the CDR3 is TGTGCCAGCGAGGATATCTCACCCCACGAGCAGTACTTC. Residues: CASEDISPHEQYF.

The CDR3 sequence: CASGRGSYEQYF. CDR3 DNA sequence: TGTGCCAGCGGGAGGGGCTCCTACGAGCAGTACTTC. The J gene is TRBJ2-7, the V gene TRBV28; the match to TRBD2 covers 7 bases. The trim removed 8 bases at V and 0 bases at J, leaving 1 base unmatched. CDR3 length: 12 residues. From germline, CDR1 is MDHEN and CDR2 SYDVKM. The full variable domain, in which reference TRBV28 and TRBJ2-7 provide the parts outside the CDR3, is DVKVTQSSRYLVKRTGEKVFLECVQDMDHENMFWYRQDPGLGLRLIYFSYDVKMKEKGDIPEGYSVSREKKERFSLILESASTNQTSMYLCASGRGSYEQYFGPGTRLTVT.

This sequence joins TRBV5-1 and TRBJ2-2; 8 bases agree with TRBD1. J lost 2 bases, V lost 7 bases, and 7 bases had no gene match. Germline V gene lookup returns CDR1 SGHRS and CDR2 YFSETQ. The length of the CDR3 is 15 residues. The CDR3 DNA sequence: TGCGCCAGCGGGCCAGGGGGCCTAAACACCGGGGAGCTGTTTTTT. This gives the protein CASGPGGLNTGELFF.

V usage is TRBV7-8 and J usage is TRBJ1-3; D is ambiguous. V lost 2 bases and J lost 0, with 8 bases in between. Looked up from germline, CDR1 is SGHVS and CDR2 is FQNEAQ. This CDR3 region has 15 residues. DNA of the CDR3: TGTGCCAGCAGCTTATTAATTACCTCTGGAAACACCATATATTTT. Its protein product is CASSLLITSGNTIYF. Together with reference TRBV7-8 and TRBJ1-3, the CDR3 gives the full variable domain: GAGVSQSPRYKVAKRGQDVALRCDPISGHVSLFWYQQALGQGPEFLTYFQNEAQLDKSGLPSDRFFAERPEGSVSTLKIQRTQQEDSAVYLCASSLLITSGNTIYFGEGSWLTVV.

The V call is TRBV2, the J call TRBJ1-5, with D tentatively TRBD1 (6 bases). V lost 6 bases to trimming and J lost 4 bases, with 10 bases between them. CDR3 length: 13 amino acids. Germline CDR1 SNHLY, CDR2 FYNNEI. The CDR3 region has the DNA TGTGCCAGCAGACCCGGACAGAATCAGCCCCAGCATTTT. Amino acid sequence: CASRPGQNQPQHF.

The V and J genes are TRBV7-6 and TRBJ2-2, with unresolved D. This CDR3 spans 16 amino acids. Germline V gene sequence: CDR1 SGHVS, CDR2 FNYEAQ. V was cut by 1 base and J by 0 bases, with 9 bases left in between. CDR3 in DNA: TGTGCCAGCAGCTTAGAGTCTGGAGCGAACACCGGGGAGCTGTTTTTT. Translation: CASSLESGANTGELFF.